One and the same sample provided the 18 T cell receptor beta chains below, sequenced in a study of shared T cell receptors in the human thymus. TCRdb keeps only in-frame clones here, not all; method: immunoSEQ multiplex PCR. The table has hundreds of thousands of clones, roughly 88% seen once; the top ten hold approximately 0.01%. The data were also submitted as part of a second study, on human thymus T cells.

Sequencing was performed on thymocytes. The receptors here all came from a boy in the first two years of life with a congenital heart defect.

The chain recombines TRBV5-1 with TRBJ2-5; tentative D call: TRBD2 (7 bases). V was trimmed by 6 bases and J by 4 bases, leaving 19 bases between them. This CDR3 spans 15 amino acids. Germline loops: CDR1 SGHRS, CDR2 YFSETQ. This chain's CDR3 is CASTRGAGAGETQYF. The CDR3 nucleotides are TGCGCCAGCACACGGGGGGCGGGTGCTGGAGAGACCCAGTACTTC.

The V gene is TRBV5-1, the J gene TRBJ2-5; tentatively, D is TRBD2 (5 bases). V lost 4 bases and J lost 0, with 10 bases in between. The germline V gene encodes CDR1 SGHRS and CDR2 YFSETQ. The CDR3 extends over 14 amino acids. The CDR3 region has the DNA TGCGCCAGCAGCGCTCGGACTTACCAAGAGACCCAGTACTTC. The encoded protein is CASSARTYQETQYF.

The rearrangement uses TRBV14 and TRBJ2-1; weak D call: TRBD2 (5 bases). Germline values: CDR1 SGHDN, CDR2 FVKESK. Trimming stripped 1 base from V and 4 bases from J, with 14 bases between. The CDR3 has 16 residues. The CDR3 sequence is CASSQAGLLPYNEQFF. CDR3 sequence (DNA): TGTGCCAGCAGCCAAGCTGGACTCCTGCCGTACAATGAGCAGTTCTTC.

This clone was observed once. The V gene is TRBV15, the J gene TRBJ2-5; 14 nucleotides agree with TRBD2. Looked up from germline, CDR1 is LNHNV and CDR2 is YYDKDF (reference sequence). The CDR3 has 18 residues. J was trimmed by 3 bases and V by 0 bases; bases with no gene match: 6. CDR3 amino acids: CATSRDGGLAGVEETQYF. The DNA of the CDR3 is TGTGCCACCAGCAGAGATGGGGGACTAGCGGGAGTAGAAGAGACCCAGTACTTC. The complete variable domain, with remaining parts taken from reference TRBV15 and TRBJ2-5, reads DAMVIQNPRYQVTQFGKPVTLSCSQTLNHNVMYWYQQKSSQAPKLLFHYYDKDFNNEADTPDNFQSRRPNTSFCFLDIRSPGLGDTAMYLCATSRDGGLAGVEETQYFGPGTRLLVL.

CDR3 region: CASSDTQGQETQYF. The CDR3 DNA is TGTGCCAGCAGCGACACACAGGGACAAGAGACCCAGTACTTC. V usage is TRBV5-6 and J usage is TRBJ2-5, with TRBD1 as a possible D gene (6 bases). CDR1 is SGHDT, CDR2 YYEEEE, per germline. This CDR3 region has 14 residues. The V end lost 4 bases, the J end lost 2 bases, and 12 bases lay between the germline ends.

The CDR3 DNA reads TGTGCCAGCAGCGCCAACAGGGGGCGGGGGCCCTACGAGCAGTACTTC. Translating it yields CASSANRGRGPYEQYF. The chain recombines TRBV5-6 with TRBJ2-7; 9 bases are shared with TRBD1. CDR1 and CDR2 (germline): SGHDT, YYEEEE. This CDR3 has 16 residues. The ends lost 4 bases at V and 2 bases at J; junction bases unmatched: 10.

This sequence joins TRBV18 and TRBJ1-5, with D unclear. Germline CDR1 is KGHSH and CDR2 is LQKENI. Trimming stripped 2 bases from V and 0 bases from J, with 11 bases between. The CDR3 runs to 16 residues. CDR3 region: CASSPSVTVSNQPQHF. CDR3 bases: TGTGCCAGCTCACCAAGTGTAACAGTTAGCAATCAGCCCCAGCATTTT.

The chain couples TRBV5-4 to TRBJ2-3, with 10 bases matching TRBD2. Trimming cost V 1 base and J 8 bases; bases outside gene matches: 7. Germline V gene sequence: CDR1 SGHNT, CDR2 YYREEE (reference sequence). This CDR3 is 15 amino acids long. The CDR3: CASSLRLAGDSTQYF. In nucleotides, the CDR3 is TGTGCCAGCAGCTTGCGGCTAGCGGGAGATAGTACGCAGTATTTT.

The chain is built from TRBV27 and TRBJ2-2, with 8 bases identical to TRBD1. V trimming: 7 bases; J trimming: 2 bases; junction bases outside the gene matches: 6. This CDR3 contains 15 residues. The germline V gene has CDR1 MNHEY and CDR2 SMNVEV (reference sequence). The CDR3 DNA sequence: TGTGCCAGCACCCAACAGGGGGTTAACACCGGGGAGCTGTTTTTT. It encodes CASTQQGVNTGELFF.

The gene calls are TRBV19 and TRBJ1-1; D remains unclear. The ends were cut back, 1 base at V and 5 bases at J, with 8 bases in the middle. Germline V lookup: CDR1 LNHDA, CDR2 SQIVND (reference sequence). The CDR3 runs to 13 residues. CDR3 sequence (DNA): TGTGCCAGTAGTATAGGTCGCAGGACTGAAGCTTTCTTT. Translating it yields CASSIGRRTEAFF. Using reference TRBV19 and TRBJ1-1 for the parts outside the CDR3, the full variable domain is DGGITQSPKYLFRKEGQNVTLSCEQNLNHDAMYWYRQDPGQGLRLIYYSQIVNDFQKGDIAEGYSVSREKKESFPLTVTSAQKNPTAFYLCASSIGRRTEAFFGQGTRLTVV.

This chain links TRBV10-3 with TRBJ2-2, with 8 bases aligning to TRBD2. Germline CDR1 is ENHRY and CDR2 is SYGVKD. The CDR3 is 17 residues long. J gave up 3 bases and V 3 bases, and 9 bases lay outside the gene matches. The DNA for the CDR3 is TGTGCCATCAGTGAAGGGTCTACTAGCGGCTACACCGGGGAGCTGTTTTTT. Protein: CAISEGSTSGYTGELFF.

CDR3 bases: TGTGCCAGCAGCTTGCACCTTAGACAGGCATCTTCCTACGAGCAGTACTTC. Translated, it gives CASSLHLRQASSYEQYF. The V gene is TRBV13, the J gene TRBJ2-7; D is perhaps TRBD1 (6 bases). The CDR3 consists of 17 residues. The germline V gene has CDR1 PRHDT and CDR2 FYEKMQ (reference sequence). V lost 3 bases and J 1 base, leaving 19 bases between the germline ends.

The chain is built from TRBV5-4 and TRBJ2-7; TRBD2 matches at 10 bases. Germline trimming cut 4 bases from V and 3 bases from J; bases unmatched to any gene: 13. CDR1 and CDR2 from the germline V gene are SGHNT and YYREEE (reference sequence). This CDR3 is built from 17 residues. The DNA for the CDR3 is TGTGCCAGCAGCCTTCTTGCTAGCGGGAGCGAAGACTACGAGCAGTACTTC. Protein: CASSLLASGSEDYEQYF.

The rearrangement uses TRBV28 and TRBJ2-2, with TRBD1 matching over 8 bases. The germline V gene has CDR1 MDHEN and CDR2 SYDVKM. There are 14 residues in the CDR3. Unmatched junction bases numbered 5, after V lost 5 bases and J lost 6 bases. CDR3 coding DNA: TGTGCCAGCAGTCCCCAGGGGGCTGCCGGGGAGCTGTTTTTT. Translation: CASSPQGAAGELFF.

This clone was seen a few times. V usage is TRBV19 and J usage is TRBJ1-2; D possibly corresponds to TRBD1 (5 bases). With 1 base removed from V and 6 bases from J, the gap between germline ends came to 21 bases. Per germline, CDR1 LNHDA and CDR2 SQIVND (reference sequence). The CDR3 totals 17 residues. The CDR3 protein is CASSIGWGYGNPNGYTF. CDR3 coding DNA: TGTGCCAGTAGTATAGGCTGGGGCTACGGAAACCCGAATGGCTACACCTTC.

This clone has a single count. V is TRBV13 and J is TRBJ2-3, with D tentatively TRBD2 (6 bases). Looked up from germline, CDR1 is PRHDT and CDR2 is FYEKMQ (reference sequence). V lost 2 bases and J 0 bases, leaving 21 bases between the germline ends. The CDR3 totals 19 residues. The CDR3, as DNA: TGTGCCAGCAGCTTATCCGTCGGGGCGGGACTCGCTAGCACAGATACGCAGTATTTT. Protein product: CASSLSVGAGLASTDTQYF. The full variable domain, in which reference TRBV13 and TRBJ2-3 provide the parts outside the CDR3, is AAGVIQSPRHLIKEKRETATLKCYPIPRHDTVYWYQQGPGQDPQFLISFYEKMQSDKGSIPDRFSAQQFSDYHSELNMSSLELGDSALYFCASSLSVGAGLASTDTQYFGPGTRLTVL.

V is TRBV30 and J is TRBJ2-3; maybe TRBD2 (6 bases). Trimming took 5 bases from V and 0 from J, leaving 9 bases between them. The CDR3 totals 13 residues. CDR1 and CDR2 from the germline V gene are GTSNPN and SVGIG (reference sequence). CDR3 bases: TGTGCCTGGGGGACTCGAAGCACAGATACGCAGTATTTT. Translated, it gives CAWGTRSTDTQYF.

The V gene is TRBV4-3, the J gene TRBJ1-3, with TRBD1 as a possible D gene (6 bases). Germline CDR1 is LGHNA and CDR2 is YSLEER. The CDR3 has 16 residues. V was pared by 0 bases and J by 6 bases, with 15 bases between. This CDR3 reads CASSQEADRIENTIYF. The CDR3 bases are TGCGCCAGCAGCCAAGAAGCCGACAGGATCGAAAACACCATATATTTT.